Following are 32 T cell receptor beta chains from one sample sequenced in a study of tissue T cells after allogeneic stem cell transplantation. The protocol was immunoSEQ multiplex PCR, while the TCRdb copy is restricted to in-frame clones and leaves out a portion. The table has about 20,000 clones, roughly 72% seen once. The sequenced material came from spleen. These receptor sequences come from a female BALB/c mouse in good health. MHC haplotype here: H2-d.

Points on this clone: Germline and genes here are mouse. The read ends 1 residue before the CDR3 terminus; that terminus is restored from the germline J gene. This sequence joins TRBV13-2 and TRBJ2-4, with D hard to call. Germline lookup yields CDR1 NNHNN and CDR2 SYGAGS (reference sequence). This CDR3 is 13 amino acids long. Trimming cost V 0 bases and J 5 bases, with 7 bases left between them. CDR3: CASGDAAVNTLYF. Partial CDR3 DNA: TGTGCCAGCGGTGATGCAGCAGTAAACACCTTGTAC.

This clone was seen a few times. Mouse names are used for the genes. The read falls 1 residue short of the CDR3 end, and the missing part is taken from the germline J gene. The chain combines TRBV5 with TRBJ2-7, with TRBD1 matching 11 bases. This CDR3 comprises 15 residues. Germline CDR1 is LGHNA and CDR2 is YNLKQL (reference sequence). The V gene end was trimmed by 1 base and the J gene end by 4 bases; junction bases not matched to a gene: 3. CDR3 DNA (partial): TGTGCCAGCAGCCAAGCCGGGACAGGGGGGTATGAACAGTAC. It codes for CASSQAGTGGYEQY. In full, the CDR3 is CASSQAGTGGYEQYF.

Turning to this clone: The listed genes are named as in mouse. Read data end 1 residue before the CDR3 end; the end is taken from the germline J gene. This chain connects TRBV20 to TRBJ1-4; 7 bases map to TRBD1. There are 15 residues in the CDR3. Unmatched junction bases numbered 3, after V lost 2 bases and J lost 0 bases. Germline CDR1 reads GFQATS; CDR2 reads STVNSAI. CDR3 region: CGARQGGISNERLFF. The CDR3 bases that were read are TGTGGTGCTAGGCAGGGGGGTATTTCCAACGAAAGATTATTT.

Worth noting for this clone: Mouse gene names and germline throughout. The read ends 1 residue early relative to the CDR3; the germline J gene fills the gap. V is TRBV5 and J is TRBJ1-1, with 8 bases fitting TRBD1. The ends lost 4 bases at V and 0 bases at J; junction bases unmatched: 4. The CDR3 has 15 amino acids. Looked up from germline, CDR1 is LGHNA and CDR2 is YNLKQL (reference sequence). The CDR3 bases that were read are TGTGCCAGCAGCCTCGACAGGGGCGCAAACACAGAAGTCTTC. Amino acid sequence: CASSLDRGANTEVF. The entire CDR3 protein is CASSLDRGANTEVFF.

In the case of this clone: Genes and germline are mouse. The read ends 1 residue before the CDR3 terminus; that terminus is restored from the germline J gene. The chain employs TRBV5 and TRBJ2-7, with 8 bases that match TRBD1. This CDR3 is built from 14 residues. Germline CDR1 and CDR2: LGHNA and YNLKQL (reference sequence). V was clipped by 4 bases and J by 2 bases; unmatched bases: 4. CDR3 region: CASSPTGAPYEQYF. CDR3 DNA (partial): TGTGCCAGCAGCCCGACAGGGGCCCCCTATGAACAGTAC.

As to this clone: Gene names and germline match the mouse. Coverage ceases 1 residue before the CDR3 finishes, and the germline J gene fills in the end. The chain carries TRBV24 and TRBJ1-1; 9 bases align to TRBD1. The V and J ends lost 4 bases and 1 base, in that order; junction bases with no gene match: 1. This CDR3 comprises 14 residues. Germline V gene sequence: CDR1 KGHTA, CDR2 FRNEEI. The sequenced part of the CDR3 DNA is TGTGCCAGCAGTCGGGGACAGGGAAACACAGAAGTCTTC. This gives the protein CASSRGQGNTEVF. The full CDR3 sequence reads CASSRGQGNTEVFF.

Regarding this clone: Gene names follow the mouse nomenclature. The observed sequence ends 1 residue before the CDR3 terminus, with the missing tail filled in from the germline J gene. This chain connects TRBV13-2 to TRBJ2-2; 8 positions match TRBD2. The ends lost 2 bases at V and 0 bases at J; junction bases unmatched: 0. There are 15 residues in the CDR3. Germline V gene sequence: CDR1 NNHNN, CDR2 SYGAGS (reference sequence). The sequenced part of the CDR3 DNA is TGTGCCAGCGGTGAGGGACTGGCAAACACCGGGCAGCTCTAC. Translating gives CASGEGLANTGQLY. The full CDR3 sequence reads CASGEGLANTGQLYF.

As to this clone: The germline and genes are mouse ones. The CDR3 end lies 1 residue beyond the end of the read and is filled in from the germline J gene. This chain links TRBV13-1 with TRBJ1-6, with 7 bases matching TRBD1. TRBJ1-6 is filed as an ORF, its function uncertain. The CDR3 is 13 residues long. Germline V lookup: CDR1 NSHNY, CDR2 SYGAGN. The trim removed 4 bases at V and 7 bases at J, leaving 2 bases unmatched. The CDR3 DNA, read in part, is TGTGCCAGCAGTACAGGGGAAAATTCGCCCCTCTAC. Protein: CASSTGENSPLY. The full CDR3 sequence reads CASSTGENSPLYF.

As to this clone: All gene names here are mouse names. The chain's CDR3 is CASSEVSGPNERLFF. Partial CDR3 DNA: TGTGCCAGCAGTGAAGTCTCAGGGCCCAACGAAAGATTATTT. The chain has TRBV13-1 and TRBJ1-4, with D tentatively TRBD1 (5 bases). The read is 1 residue too short to cover the CDR3 end, so that end is filled in from the germline J gene. The CDR3 is 15 residues long. V dropped 2 bases and J dropped 3 bases, with 11 bases sitting between them. The V gene's germline CDR1 is NSHNY and CDR2 SYGAGN.

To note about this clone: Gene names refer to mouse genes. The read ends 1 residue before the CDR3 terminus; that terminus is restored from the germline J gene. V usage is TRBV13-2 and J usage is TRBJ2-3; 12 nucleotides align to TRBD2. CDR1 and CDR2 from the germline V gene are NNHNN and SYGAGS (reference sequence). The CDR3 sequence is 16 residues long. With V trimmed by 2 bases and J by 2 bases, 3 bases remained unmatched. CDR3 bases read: TGTGCCAGCGGTGACGGGACTGGGGGGTCTGCAGAAACGCTGTAT. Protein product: CASGDGTGGSAETLY. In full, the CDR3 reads CASGDGTGGSAETLYF.

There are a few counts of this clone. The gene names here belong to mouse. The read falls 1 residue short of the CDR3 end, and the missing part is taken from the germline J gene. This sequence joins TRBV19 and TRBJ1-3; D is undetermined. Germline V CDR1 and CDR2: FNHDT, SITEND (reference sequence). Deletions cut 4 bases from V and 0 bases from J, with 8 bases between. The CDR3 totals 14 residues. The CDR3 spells CASSLDGSGNTLYF. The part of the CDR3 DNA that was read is TGTGCCAGCAGTTTGGACGGTTCTGGAAATACGCTCTAT.

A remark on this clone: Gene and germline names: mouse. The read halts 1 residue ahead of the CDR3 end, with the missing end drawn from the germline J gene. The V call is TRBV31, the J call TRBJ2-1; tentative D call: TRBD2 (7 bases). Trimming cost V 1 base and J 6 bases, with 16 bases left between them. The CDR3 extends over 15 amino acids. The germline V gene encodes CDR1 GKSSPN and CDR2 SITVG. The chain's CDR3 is CAWSQMRGALAEQFF. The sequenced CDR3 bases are TGTGCCTGGAGTCAGATGAGGGGGGCGCTTGCTGAGCAGTTC.

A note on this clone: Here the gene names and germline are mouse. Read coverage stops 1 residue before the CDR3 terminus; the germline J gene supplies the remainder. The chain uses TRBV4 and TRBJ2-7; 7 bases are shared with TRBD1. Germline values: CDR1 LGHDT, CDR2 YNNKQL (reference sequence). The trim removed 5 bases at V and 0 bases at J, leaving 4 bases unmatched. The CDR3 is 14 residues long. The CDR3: CASSRRDSSYEQYF. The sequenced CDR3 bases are TGTGCCAGCAGCCGCCGGGACAGCTCCTATGAACAGTAC.

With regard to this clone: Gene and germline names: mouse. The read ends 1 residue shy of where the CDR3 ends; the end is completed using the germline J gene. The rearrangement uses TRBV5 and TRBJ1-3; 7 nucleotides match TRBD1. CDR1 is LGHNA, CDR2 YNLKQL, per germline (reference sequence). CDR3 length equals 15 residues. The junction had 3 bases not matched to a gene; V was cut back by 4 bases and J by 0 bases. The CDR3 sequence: CASSRTGVSGNTLYF. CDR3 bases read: TGTGCCAGCAGCCGCACAGGGGTTTCTGGAAATACGCTCTAT.

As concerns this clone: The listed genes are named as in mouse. CDR3 protein: CASSPGTVSNERLFF. CDR3 DNA (partial): TGTGCCAGCAGCCCCGGGACAGTTTCCAACGAAAGATTATTT. The chain links TRBV5 to TRBJ1-4; 7 bases align to TRBD1. Read sequence stops 1 residue before the CDR3 end, and the germline J gene provides the missing end. With V trimmed by 4 bases and J by 0 bases, 2 bases remained unmatched. The CDR3 extends over 15 amino acids. Germline V gene data show CDR1 as LGHNA and CDR2 as YNLKQL (reference sequence).

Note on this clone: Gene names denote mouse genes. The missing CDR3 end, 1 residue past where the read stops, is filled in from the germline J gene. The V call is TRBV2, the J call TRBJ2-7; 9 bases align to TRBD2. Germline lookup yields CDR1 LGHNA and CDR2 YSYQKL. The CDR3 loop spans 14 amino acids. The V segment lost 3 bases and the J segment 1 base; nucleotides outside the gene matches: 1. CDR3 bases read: TGTGCCAGCAGCCAGACTGGGGGATCCTATGAACAGTAC. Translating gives CASSQTGGSYEQY. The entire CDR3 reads CASSQTGGSYEQYF.

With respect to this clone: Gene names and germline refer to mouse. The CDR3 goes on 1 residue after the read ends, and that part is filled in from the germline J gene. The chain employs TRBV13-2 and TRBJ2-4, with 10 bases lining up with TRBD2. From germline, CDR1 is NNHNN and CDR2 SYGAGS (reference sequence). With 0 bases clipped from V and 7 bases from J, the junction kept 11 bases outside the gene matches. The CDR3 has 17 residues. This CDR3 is CASGDAGSGGAGYTLYF. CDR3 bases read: TGTGCCAGCGGTGATGCGGGGTCTGGGGGGGCCGGGTACACCTTGTAC.

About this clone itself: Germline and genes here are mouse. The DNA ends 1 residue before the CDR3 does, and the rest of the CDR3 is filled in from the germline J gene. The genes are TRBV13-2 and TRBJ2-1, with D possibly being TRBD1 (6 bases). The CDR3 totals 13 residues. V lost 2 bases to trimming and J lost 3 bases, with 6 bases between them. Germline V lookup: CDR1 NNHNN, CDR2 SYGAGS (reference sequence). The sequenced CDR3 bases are TGTGCCAGCGGTGAGGACAGCTATGCTGAGCAGTTC. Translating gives CASGEDSYAEQF. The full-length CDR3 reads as CASGEDSYAEQFF.

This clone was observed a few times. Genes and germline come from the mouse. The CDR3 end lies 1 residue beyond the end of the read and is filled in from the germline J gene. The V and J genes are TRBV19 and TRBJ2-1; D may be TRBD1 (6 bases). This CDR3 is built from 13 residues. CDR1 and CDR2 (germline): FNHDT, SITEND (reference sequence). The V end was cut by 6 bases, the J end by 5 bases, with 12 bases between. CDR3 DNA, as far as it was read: TGTGCCAGCACCATAGGGACAAATGCTGAGCAGTTC. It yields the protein CASTIGTNAEQF. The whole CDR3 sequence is CASTIGTNAEQFF.

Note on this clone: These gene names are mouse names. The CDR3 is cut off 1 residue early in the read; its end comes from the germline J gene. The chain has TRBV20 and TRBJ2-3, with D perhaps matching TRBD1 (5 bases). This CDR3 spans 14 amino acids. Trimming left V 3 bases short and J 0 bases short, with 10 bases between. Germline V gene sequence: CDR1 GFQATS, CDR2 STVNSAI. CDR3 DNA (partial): TGTGGTGCTAGTTCACAGGCTAGTGCAGAAACGCTGTAT. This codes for CGASSQASAETLY. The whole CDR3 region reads CGASSQASAETLYF.

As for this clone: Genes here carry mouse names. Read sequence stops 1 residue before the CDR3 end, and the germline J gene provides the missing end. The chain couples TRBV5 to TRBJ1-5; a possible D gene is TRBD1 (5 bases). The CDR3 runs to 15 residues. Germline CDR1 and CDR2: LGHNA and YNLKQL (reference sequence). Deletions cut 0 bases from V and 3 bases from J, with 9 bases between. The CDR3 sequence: CASSQEQGGNQAPLF. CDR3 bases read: TGTGCCAGCAGCCAAGAGCAGGGTGGCAACCAGGCTCCGCTT.

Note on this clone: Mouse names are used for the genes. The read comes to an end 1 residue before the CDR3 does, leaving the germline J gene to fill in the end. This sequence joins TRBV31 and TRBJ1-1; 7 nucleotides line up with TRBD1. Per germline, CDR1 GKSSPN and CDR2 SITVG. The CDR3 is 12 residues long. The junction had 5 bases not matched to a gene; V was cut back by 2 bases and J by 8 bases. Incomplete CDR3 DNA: TGTGCCTGGAGTGAGAGACAGGGTGAAGTCTTC. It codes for CAWSERQGEVF. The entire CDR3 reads CAWSERQGEVFF. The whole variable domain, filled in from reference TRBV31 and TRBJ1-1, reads AQTIHQWPVAEIKAVGSPLSLGCTIKGKSSPNLYWYWQATGGTLQQLFYSITVGQVESVVQLNLSASRPKDDQFILSTEKLLLSHSGFYLCAWSERQGEVFFGKGTRLTVV.

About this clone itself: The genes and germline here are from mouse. CDR3 bases read: TGTGCCAGCAGCCGACTGGGGTCTAGTGCAGAAACGCTGTAT. Residues: CASSRLGSSAETLY. The full CDR3 sequence reads CASSRLGSSAETLYF. The V call is TRBV5, the J call TRBJ2-3; 8 positions agree with TRBD2. From the germline J gene comes the end of the CDR3, since the read stops 1 residue before it. CDR1 is LGHNA and CDR2 is YNLKQL in the germline V gene (reference sequence). This CDR3 spans 15 amino acids. The V gene end was trimmed by 4 bases and the J gene end by 0 bases; junction bases not matched to a gene: 3.

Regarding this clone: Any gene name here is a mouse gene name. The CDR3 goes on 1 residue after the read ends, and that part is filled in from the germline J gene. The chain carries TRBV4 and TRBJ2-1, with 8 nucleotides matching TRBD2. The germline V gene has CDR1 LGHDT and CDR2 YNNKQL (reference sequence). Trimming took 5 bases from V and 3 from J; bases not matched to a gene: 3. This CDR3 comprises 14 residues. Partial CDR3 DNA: TGTGCCAGCAGCCTGGGGGGCCGCTATGCTGAGCAGTTC. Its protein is CASSLGGRYAEQF. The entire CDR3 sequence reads CASSLGGRYAEQFF.

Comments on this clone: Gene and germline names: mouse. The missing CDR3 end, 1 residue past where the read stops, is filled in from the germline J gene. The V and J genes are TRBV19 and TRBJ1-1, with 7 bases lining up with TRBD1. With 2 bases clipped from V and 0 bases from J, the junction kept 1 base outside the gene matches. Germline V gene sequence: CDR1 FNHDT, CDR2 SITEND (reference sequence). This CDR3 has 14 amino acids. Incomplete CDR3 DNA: TGTGCCAGCAGTATTACAGGGGCAAACACAGAAGTCTTC. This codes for CASSITGANTEVF. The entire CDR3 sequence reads CASSITGANTEVFF.

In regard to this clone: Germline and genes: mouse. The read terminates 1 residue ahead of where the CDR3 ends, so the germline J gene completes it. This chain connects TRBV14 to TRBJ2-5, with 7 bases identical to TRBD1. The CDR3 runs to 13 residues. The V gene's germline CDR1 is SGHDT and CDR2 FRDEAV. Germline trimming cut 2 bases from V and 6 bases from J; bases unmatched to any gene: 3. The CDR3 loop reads CASSLDRTDTQYF. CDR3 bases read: TGTGCCAGCAGTTTGGACAGGACGGACACCCAGTAC.

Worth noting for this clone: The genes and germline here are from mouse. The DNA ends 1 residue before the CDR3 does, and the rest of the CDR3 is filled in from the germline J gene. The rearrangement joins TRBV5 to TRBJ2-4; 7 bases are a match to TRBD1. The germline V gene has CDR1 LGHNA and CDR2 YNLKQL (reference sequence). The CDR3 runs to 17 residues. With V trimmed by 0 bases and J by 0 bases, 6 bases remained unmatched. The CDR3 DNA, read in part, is TGTGCCAGCAGCCAAGATGCCCGACAGGGTAGTCAAAACACCTTGTAC. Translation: CASSQDARQGSQNTLY. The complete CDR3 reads CASSQDARQGSQNTLYF.

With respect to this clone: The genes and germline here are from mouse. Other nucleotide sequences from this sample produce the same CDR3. The CDR3 DNA, read in part, is TGCACCTGCAGTGCAGGGACTGGGGGTTATGAACAGTAC. This encodes CTCSAGTGGYEQY. The complete CDR3 protein is CTCSAGTGGYEQYF. V gene TRBV1 combines with J gene TRBJ2-7; 10 positions match TRBD2. The CDR3 goes on 1 residue after the read ends, and that part is filled in from the germline J gene. The germline V gene encodes CDR1 NSQYPW and CDR2 LRSPGD (reference sequence). This CDR3 has 14 residues. V shed 1 base, J shed 4 bases, and the junction held 1 base outside the gene matches.

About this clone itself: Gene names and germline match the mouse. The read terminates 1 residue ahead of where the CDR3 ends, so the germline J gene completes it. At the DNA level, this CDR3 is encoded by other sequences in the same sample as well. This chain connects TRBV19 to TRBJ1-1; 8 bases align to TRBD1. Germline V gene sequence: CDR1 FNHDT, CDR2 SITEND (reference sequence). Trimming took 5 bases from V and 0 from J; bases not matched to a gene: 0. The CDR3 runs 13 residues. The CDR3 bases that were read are TGTGCCAGCAGACAGGGGGCAAACACAGAAGTCTTC. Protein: CASRQGANTEVF. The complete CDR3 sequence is CASRQGANTEVFF.

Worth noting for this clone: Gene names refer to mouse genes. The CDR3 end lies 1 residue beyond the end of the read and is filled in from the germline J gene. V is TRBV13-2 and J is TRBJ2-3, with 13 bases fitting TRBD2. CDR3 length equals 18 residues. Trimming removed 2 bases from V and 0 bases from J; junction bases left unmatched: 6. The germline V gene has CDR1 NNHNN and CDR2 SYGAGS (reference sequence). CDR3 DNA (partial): TGTGCCAGCGGTGACCGGGACTGGGGGGGACCTAGTGCAGAAACGCTGTAT. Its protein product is CASGDRDWGGPSAETLY. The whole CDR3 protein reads CASGDRDWGGPSAETLYF.

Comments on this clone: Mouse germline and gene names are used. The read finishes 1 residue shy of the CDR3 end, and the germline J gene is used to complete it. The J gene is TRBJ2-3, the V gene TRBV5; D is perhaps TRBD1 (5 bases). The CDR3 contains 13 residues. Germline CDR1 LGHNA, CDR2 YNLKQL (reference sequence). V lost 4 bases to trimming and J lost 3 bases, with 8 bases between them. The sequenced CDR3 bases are TGTGCCAGCAGCCCCCACAGGGCAGAAACGCTGTAT. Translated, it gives CASSPHRAETLY. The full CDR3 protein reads CASSPHRAETLYF.

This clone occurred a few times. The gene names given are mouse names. Incomplete CDR3 DNA: TGTGCTAGCACCGGGACAGAATATGCTGAGCAGTTC. Translating gives CASTGTEYAEQF. The full CDR3 sequence reads CASTGTEYAEQFF. V and J are TRBV29 and TRBJ2-1; 7 bases map to TRBD1. The read falls 1 residue short of the CDR3 end, and the missing part is taken from the germline J gene. Germline values: CDR1 MSHET, CDR2 SYDVDS. The length of the CDR3 is 13 residues. V dropped 7 bases and J dropped 4; count of bases not matched to a gene: 4.